A selection of T cell receptor beta chains follows, all from one sample in a study of cytomegalovirus exposure and HLA in healthy donors. The table came from immunoSEQ multiplex PCR; TCRdb's copy has only in-frame clones and leaves some out. The repertoire table contains around 150,000 clones. The sequenced sample was PBMCs. Receptors were obtained from a woman aged 60-75 years in good health and CMV-seronegative. CDR3s include the opening cysteine and the closing phenylalanine or tryptophan. A D gene is named only where the DNA matches it firmly.

V gene,D gene,J gene,CDR3 protein,CDR3 DNA
TRBV7-9,NA,TRBJ1-1,CAGSLLGDTEAFF,TGTGCCGGCAGCTTATTAGGGGACACTGAAGCTTTCTTT
TRBV5-6,TRBD1,TRBJ2-7,CASSSRDRIYEQYF,TGTGCCAGCAGCTCCCGGGACAGGATCTACGAGCAGTACTTC
TRBV18,TRBD1,TRBJ2-3,CASSPRRGSTDTQYF,TGTGCCAGCTCACCGCGCAGGGGGAGCACAGATACGCAGTATTTT
TRBV5-5,TRBD2,TRBJ2-1,CASSRLAGSYNEQFF,TGTGCCAGCAGTCGACTAGCGGGGAGCTACAATGAGCAGTTCTTC
TRBV5-1,NA,TRBJ2-7,CASSTDQGHEQYF,TGCGCCAGCAGCACAGATCAGGGCCACGAGCAGTACTTC
TRBV18,TRBD2,TRBJ2-1,CASSPGTSANEQFF,TGTGCCAGCTCACCGGGGACTAGCGCCAATGAGCAGTTCTTC
TRBV7-9,NA,TRBJ1-1,CASSPTGNTEAFF,TGTGCCAGCAGTCCTACAGGGAACACTGAAGCTTTCTTT
TRBV11-2,TRBD2,TRBJ2-7,CASSLEWTSGYEQYF,TGTGCCAGCAGCTTAGAATGGACTAGCGGTTACGAGCAGTACTTC
TRBV6-6,NA,TRBJ2-2,CASSYLPLTGTGELFF,TGTGCCAGCAGTTACCTACCGTTGACTGGGACCGGGGAGCTGTTTTTT
TRBV11-2,TRBD2,TRBJ2-3,CASRVTSGGTDTQYF,TGTGCCAGCAGAGTGACTAGCGGGGGCACAGATACGCAGTATTTT
TRBV6-5,NA,TRBJ1-2,CASSYQGSYTF,TGTGCCAGCAGTTACCAGGGAAGCTACACCTTC
TRBV12-2,NA,TRBJ2-7,CASRPSPGGYRVYEQYF,TGTGCAAGTCGCCCTTCCCCGGGGGGATATAGGGTCTACGAGCAGTACTTC
TRBV6-1,NA,TRBJ1-5,CASSEPGGYQPQHF,TGTGCCAGCAGTGAACCGGGAGGATATCAGCCCCAGCATTTT
TRBV5-4,TRBD1,TRBJ2-2,CASSWGDRGRNGELFF,TGTGCCAGCAGCTGGGGGGACAGGGGGCGGAACGGGGAGCTGTTTTTT
TRBV2,TRBD2,TRBJ2-3,CASSAEAGFTDTQYF,TGTGCCAGTAGTGCGGAAGCGGGATTCACAGATACGCAGTATTTT
TRBV5-1,TRBD2,TRBJ2-7,CASSLTSGSYYEQYF,TGCGCCAGCAGCTTGACTAGCGGGAGCTACTACGAGCAGTACTTC
TRBV5-6,NA,TRBJ2-1,CASSLVTLHNEQFF,TGTGCCAGCAGCTTGGTTACACTACACAATGAGCAGTTCTTC
TRBV7-8,NA,TRBJ2-7,CASSLASTAYEQYF,TGTGCCAGCAGCTTAGCAAGCACGGCCTACGAGCAGTACTTC
TRBV10-2,NA,TRBJ2-1,CASSESRGRSYNEQFF,TGCGCCAGCAGTGAGTCGCGGGGACGCTCCTACAATGAGCAGTTCTTC
TRBV5-6,NA,TRBJ1-2,CASSLRRGDYGYTF,TGTGCCAGCAGCTTGAGGAGAGGCGACTATGGCTACACCTTC
TRBV6-1,NA,TRBJ2-1,CASRVRGGSYNEQFF,TGTGCCAGCAGGGTTAGGGGGGGCTCCTACAATGAGCAGTTCTTC
TRBV5-1,TRBD2,TRBJ2-7,CASSLFSGAGSSYEQYF,TGCGCCAGCAGCTTATTTTCCGGAGCGGGGAGCTCCTACGAGCAGTACTTC
TRBV4-3,NA,TRBJ1-3,CASSLQPWGDSGNTIYF,TGCGCCAGCAGCCTCCAACCTTGGGGCGACTCTGGAAACACCATATATTTT
TRBV7-3,NA,TRBJ2-2,CASSLRGGANTGELFF,TGTGCCAGCAGCTTAAGGGGGGGGGCAAACACCGGGGAGCTGTTTTTT
TRBV5-6,NA,TRBJ1-6,CASSPGQQRALHSPLHF,TGTGCCAGCAGCCCCGGGCAGCAGAGGGCCCTTCATTCACCCCTCCACTTT
TRBV2,TRBD1,TRBJ2-2,CASQGGKTGELFF,TGTGCCAGCCAAGGGGGCAAGACCGGGGAGCTGTTTTTT
TRBV5-1,TRBD2,TRBJ2-7,CASSSTSDSYEQYF,TGCGCCAGCAGCTCTACTAGCGACTCCTACGAGCAGTACTTC